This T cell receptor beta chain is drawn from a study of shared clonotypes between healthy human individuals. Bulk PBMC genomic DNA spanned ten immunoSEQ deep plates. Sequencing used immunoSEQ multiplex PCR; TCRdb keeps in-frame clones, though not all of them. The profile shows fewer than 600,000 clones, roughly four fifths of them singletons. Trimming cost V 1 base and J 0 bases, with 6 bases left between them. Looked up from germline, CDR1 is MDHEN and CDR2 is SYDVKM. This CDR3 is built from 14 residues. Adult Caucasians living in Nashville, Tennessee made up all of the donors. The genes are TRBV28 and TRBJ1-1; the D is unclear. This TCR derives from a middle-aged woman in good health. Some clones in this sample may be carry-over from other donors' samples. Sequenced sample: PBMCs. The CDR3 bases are TGTGCCAGCAGTTTATCTCCAGTGAACACTGAAGCTTTCTTT. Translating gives CASSLSPVNTEAFF. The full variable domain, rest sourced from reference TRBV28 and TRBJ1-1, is DVKVTQSSRYLVKRTGEKVFLECVQDMDHENMFWYRQDPGLGLRLIYFSYDVKMKEKGDIPEGYSVSREKKERFSLILESASTNQTSMYLCASSLSPVNTEAFFGQGTRLTVV.